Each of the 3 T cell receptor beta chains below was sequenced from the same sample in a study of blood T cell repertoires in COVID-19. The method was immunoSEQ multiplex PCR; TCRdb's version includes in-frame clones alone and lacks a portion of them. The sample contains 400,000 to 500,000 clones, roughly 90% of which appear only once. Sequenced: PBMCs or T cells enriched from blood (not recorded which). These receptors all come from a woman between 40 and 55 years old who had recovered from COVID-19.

CDR3 in amino acids: CASSLKTGFYGYTF. The DNA for the CDR3 is TGTGCCAGCAGCCTCAAGACAGGGTTCTATGGCTACACCTTC. The chain couples TRBV7-2 to TRBJ1-2; 7 positions agree with TRBD1. Germline V gene sequence: CDR1 SGHTA, CDR2 FQGNSA. The CDR3 has 14 residues. The V segment lost 5 bases and the J segment 4 bases; nucleotides outside the gene matches: 7.

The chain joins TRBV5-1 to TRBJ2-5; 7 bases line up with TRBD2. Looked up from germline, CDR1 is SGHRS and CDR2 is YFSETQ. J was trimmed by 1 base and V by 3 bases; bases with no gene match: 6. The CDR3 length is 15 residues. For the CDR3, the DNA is TGCGCCAGCAGCTCGGGAGGCGGATTCCAAGAGACCCAGTACTTC. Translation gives CASSSGGGFQETQYF.

In DNA form, the CDR3 reads TGTGCCACCAGTGATCCAGGGGGCCCGAGCAATCAGCCCCAGCATTTT. Its protein product is CATSDPGGPSNQPQHF. This chain links TRBV24-1 with TRBJ1-5; 8 nucleotides align to TRBD1. The J segment lost 1 base and the V segment lost 3 bases, leaving 4 bases of the junction unmatched. The V gene's germline CDR1 is KGHDR and CDR2 SFDVKD. The CDR3 is made up of 16 amino acids.